This TCR beta chain comes out of a study of blood T cell repertoires in COVID-19. For the study at large: Sources were T cells, B-cell-depleted T cells, or PBMCs; the material itself was cDNA or gDNA.

From germline, CDR1 is LGHDT and CDR2 YNNKEL (reference sequence). The CDR3 covers 14 residues. V trimming: 5 bases; J trimming: 4 bases; junction bases outside the gene matches: 4. Recruits, aged roughly 18 to 100 years, lived in 20 to 30 US areas. Each exposed participant met a COVID-19 case in the 2 weeks preceding study entry. The data were produced by immunoSEQ multiplex PCR, yet TCRdb's version contains in-frame clones alone and is incomplete. The sample shows 180,000 or so clones, over 70% of them seen only once. The rearrangement joins TRBV3-1 (or the pseudogene TRBV3-2) to TRBJ1-5; TRBD1 matches 8 bases. Input material: PBMCs or T cells enriched from blood (not recorded which). This clonotype was sampled from a man between 60 and 75 years old who had been exposed to COVID-19. CDR3 protein: CASSDDRGNQPQHF. CDR3 bases: TGTGCCAGCAGCGACGACAGGGGTAATCAGCCCCAGCATTTT.